The clone carrying this TCR beta chain was observed a few times. As yet, its antigen is unknown. Amplification yielded TCR beta CDR3 regions, with RNA transcripts as the source. HTBI primers drove first-round RT-PCR of the TCR CDR3. TCRdb independently ran MiXCR on the multiplex PCR reads; one entry per CDR3 protein. The data hold a few hundred thousand distinct CDR3 sequences, with about a sixth observed a single time. PBMCs were sourced from roughly 9.3 ml fresh peripheral blood. The sample is drawn from a study of T cells in Graves' hyperthyroidism and ophthalmopathy. Study-level results: Most thyroid clonotypes expanded above 0.001 appeared in blood too.

Unmatched junction bases numbered 3, after V lost 7 bases and J lost 6 bases. Germline loops: CDR1 MNHEY, CDR2 SMNVEV (reference sequence). The CDR3 consists of 12 residues. The chain carries TRBV27 and TRBJ2-7, with 10 bases lining up with TRBD2. The material sequenced was blood. The receptor comes from a woman aged 40 to 55 with Graves' ophthalmopathy. CDR3 in amino acids: CASTSGRGEQYF. CDR3 coding DNA: TGTGCCAGCACCAGCGGGAGGGGCGAGCAGTACTTC.